This T cell receptor beta chain was identified during a study of graft-versus-host responses after intestinal transplantation. Study in general: Anti-thymocyte globulin was used for induction in all recipients, who then took tacrolimus and steroids for roughly 3 years.

The assay was immunoSEQ multiplex PCR, and TCRdb's table has in-frame clones only and misses some. There are 20,000 to 25,000 clones in the sample; roughly 79% occur only once, and 3% to 3.5% lies in the top ten. Germline V gene sequence: CDR1 MNHNY, CDR2 SVGAGI (reference sequence). With 7 bases removed from V and 8 bases from J, the gap between germline ends came to 8 bases. This CDR3 is built from 11 residues. Intraepithelial lymphocytes and lamina propria lymphocytes were released through processing of graft tissue. This TCR derives from a human patient who received an intestinal transplant, so some T cells may come from the graft donor. The sequencing here drew on ileum tissue, taken 12 days after intestinal transplant. V usage is TRBV6-6 and J usage is TRBJ2-2; no reliable D call. Here the CDR3 reads CASNSVGELFF. CDR3 DNA sequence: TGTGCCAGCAACTCGGTTGGGGAGCTGTTTTTT.